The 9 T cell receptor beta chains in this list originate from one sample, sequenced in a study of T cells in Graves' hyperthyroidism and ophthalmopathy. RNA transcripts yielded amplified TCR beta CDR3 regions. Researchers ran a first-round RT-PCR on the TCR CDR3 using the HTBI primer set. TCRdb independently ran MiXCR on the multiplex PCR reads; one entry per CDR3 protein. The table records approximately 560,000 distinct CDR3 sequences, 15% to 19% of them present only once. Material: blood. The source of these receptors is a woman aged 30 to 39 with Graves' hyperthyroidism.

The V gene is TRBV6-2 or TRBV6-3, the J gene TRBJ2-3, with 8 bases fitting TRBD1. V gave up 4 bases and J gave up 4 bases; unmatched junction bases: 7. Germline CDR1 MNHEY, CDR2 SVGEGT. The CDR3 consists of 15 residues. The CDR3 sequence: CASSSDRTGSDTQYF. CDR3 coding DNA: TGTGCCAGCAGTTCCGATCGGACAGGGTCAGATACGCAGTATTTT.

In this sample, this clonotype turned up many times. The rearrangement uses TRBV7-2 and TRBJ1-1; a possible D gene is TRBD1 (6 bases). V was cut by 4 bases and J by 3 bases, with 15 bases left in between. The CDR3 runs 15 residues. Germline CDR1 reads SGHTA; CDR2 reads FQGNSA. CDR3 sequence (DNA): TGTGCCAGCAGCTCGCGGACAGAAACTTACACTGAAGCTTTCTTT. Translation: CASSSRTETYTEAFF.

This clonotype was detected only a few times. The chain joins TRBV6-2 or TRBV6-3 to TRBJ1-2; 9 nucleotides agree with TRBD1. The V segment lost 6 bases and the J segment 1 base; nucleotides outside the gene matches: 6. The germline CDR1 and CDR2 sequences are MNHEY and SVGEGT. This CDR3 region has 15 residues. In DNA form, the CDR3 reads TGTGCCAGCAGCCGGGACAGGGTGGTTAACTATGGCTACACCTTC. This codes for CASSRDRVVNYGYTF.

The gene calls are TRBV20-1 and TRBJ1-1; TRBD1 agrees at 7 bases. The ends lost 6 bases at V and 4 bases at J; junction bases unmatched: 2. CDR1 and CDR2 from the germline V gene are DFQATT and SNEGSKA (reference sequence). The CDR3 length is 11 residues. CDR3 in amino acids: CSATGVTEAFF. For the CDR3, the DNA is TGCAGTGCCACAGGGGTCACTGAAGCTTTCTTT.

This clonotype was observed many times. CDR3 region: CASSQDLPGQVGANQPQHF. In DNA, the CDR3 is TGTGCCAGCAGCCAAGATCTCCCTGGACAGGTGGGAGCAAATCAGCCCCAGCATTTT. This chain uses TRBV3-1 with TRBJ1-5; 7 positions agree with TRBD1. The germline V gene encodes CDR1 LGHDT and CDR2 YNNKEL (reference sequence). The CDR3 runs 19 residues. With V trimmed by 0 bases and J by 4 bases, 15 bases remained unmatched.

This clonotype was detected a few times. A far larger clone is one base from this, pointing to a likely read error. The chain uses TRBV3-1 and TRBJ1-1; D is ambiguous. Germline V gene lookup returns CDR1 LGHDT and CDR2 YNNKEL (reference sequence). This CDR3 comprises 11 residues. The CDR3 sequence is CASSQGTEVFF. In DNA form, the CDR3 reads TGTGCCAGCAGCCAAGGCACTGAAGTTTTCTTT.

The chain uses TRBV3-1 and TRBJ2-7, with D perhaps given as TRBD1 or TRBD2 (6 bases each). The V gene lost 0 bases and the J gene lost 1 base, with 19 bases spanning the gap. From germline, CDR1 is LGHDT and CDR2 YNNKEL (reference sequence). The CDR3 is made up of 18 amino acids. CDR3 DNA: TGTGCCAGCAGCCAAGAGGGCAGTAGCGGAGGGGGTTCCTACGAGCAGTACTTC. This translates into CASSQEGSSGGGSYEQYF.

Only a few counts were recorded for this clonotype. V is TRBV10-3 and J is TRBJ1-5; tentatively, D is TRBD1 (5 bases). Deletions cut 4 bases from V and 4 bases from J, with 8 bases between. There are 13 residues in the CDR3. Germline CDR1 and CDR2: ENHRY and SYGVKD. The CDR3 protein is CAISGGGNQPQHF. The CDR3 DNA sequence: TGTGCCATCAGTGGGGGGGGGAATCAGCCCCAGCATTTT.

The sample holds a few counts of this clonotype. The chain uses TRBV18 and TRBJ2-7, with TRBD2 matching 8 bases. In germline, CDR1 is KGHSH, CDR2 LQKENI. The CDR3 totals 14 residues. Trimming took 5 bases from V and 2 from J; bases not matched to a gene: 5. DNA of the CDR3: TGTGCCAGCTCATCGATAGCGGGAACCTACGAGCAGTACTTC. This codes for CASSSIAGTYEQYF.